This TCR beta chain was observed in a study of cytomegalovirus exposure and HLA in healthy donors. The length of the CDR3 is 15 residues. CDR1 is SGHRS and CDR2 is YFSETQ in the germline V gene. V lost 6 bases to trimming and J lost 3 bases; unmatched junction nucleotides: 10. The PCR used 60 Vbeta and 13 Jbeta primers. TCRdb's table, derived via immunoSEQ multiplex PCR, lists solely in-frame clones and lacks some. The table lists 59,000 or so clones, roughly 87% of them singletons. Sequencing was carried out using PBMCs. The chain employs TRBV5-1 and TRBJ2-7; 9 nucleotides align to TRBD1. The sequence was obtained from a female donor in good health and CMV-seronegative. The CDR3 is CASTPGGQGYYEQYF. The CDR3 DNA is TGCGCCAGCACCCCGGGGGGACAGGGTTACTACGAGCAGTACTTC.